This TCR beta chain is from a study of T cell changes during pregnancy in multiple sclerosis. The germline V gene has CDR1 SGHTA and CDR2 FQGNSA. Trimming at V came to 4 bases and at J to 7 bases, leaving 11 bases not matched to a gene. The CDR3 is made up of 16 amino acids. Measured with immunoSEQ multiplex PCR; TCRdb has only the in-frame clones, and not every one. This repertoire shows roughly 48,000 clones, around 92% found once; its top ten account for more than 0.7%. The genes are TRBV7-2 and TRBJ1-5, with TRBD1 matching over 9 bases. The sequence derives from a female donor in good health, enrolled as a control in a pregnancy study. This specimen was CD4+ T cells from peripheral blood mononuclear cells, taken in the second trimester of pregnancy. This CDR3 reads CASSSMGQGTGQPQHF. The CDR3 coding sequence is TGTGCCAGCAGCTCCATGGGACAGGGAACGGGACAGCCCCAGCATTTT. Full variable domain (remainder filled in from reference TRBV7-2 and TRBJ1-5): GAGVSQSPSNKVTEKGKDVELRCDPISGHTALYWYRQSLGQGLEFLIYFQGNSAPDKSGLPSDRFSAERTGGSVSTLTIQRTQQEDSAVYLCASSSMGQGTGQPQHFGDGTRLSIL.